This T cell receptor beta chain emerged from a study of regulatory T cells in long-lasting Graves disease. Study-level information: Graves' patients, diagnosed recently, had received antithyroid drugs under 3 months. Regarding the study as a whole: There were preferences for TRBV28, TRBJ1-2 and TRBJ2-5 in persistent disease.

The CDR3 has 16 amino acids. Germline V CDR1 and CDR2: SGHRS, YFSETQ. Trimming pared 5 bases from V and 5 bases from J, leaving 17 bases between. Time point described: newly diagnosed GD, antithyroid drugs for less than 3 months. The TCR library was made from RNA that had been extracted from PBMCs in TRIzol. Collection of peripheral blood (about 10 milliliters) was done using EDTA tubes. With regard to this clonotype: No antigen is known for it.

Sequencing libraries for TCR beta were prepared with iRepertoire HTBI primers and Arm-PCR of CDR3 regions. Via MiXCR, TCRdb re-called the multiplex PCR reads, giving one row per CDR3 protein. The sample yields roughly 440,000 distinct CDR3 sequences, about 15% seen once. The data were also submitted as part of a second study, on T cells in Graves' hyperthyroidism and ophthalmopathy. This second study says: The TCR CDR3 first-round RT-PCR relied on the HTBI primer set.

The chain employs TRBV5-1 and TRBJ1-6; TRBD1 is a possible D gene (6 bases). The receptor was derived from a woman under 30 with Graves disease. The sample in question was peripheral blood mononuclear cells (PBMCs), obtained at new diagnosis, from a patient treated with antithyroid drugs. Written as DNA, the CDR3 is TGCGCCAGCAGACAGGGAGCCGGGGGCCATAATTCACCCCTCCACTTT. Translation: CASRQGAGGHNSPLHF. Using reference TRBV5-1 and TRBJ1-6 for the parts outside the CDR3, the full variable domain is KAGVTQTPRYLIKTRGQQVTLSCSPISGHRSVSWYQQTPGQGLQFLFEYFSETQRNKGNFPGRFSGRQFSNSRSEMNVSTLELGDSALYLCASRQGAGGHNSPLHFGNGTRLTVT.